This T cell receptor beta chain stems from a study of radiotherapy plus CTLA-4 blockade in lung cancer. About the study: Disease control was present in roughly 30% of patients, and objective responses in roughly 17%. Regarding the study as a whole: After treatment with radiotherapy plus ipilimumab, TCR clones that came from the tumor expanded in blood.

As regards this clone: Its antigen is unknown.

This CDR3 contains 16 residues. CDR1 and CDR2 (germline): KGHSH, LQKENI. V lost 6 bases and J lost 1, with 17 bases in between. Using immunoSEQ multiplex PCR, the repertoire was profiled, and TCRdb retains in-frame clones only, with some absent. Of fewer than 140,000 clones detected, around 85% appear once; the ten largest clones hold under 2.5%. Focal radiation plus CTLA-4 blockade with ipilimumab was given to patients with chemo-refractory metastatic non-small-cell lung cancer. The sequence was obtained from a human donor with non-small cell lung cancer that progressed on radiotherapy plus ipilimumab. Some clones in this sample may be carry-over from other donors' samples. Source: peripheral blood, taken from a patient treated with radiotherapy plus ipilimumab. This rearrangement joins TRBV18 to TRBJ2-3; D is unresolved. CDR3 DNA sequence: TGTGCCAGCTCTCCCCGCCGCCCCTCCGGCACAGATACGCAGTATTTT. Translated: CASSPRRPSGTDTQYF.